Listed here is a single TCR beta chain. What it binds is not known. V lost 0 bases, J lost 0 bases, and 5 bases lay in between. There are 13 residues in the CDR3. In germline, CDR1 is GTSNPN, CDR2 SVGIG (reference sequence). The protocol was immunoSEQ multiplex PCR, while the TCRdb copy is restricted to in-frame clones and leaves out a portion. Seen here are about 82,000 clones, more than 80% observed once, and the top ten hold less than 8%. This sample is drawn from a study of OX40 agonist ivuxolimab in advanced cancers. Across the whole study: As their treatment, patients were administered ivuxolimab, an agonistic anti-OX40 (CD134) antibody.

Study-level points and caveats: Also showing low normalized T-cell clonal expansion were some of the nonresponders. In general, CD8+ T cells held more expanded clones than CD4+ did, on average.

The source was CD4+ or CD8+ T cells sorted from blood, collected in a trial of the OX40 agonist ivuxolimab. The TCR sequence derives from an adult with an advanced solid tumor such as melanoma, head and neck, liver or kidney cancer. The chain couples TRBV30 to TRBJ1-2; D unresolved. In nucleotides, the CDR3 is TGTGCCTGGAGTGTACAAACTAACTATGGCTACACCTTC. Residues: CAWSVQTNYGYTF.